This is a list of T cell receptor beta chains from one sample in a study of blood T cell repertoires in COVID-19. Assay used: immunoSEQ multiplex PCR; TCRdb lists only in-frame clones, some missing. The sample lists roughly 250,000 clones; approximately 89% were seen once. The sample comprised peripheral blood. The receptors here all came from a woman aged 45-65 years with acute or convalescent COVID-19. Each CDR3 is given without its conserved first and last residue.

j_gene | v_gene | CDR3aa
TRBJ2-1 | TRBV27 | ASSLTGAIYNEQF
TRBJ2-1 | TRBV24-1 | ATRGLAGEQF
TRBJ2-7 | TRBV19 | ASSPLAGTYEQY
TRBJ2-7 | TRBV6-6 | ASSYPPTGFGGEQY
TRBJ2-7 | TRBV18 | ASSPPTSGRYEQY
TRBJ1-2 | TRBV7-9 | ASTDRGSYGYT
TRBJ1-6 | TRBV5-8 | ASLSGSRYSPLH
TRBJ1-3 | TRBV5-1 | ASSPNQGNTIY
TRBJ2-7 | TRBV27 | ASSLLGQGTREQY
TRBJ2-1 | TRBV4-1 | ASSPYAAGTSYNEQF
TRBJ2-1 | TRBV5-4 | ASSLAALDSAEF
TRBJ1-2 | TRBV7-9 | ASSFSQGAGYGYT
TRBJ2-7 | TRBV5-5 | ASSLNVFRDYEQY
TRBJ1-2 | TRBV9 | ASSVHTDNYGYT
TRBJ2-3 | TRBV7-2 | ASIPRNTDTQY
TRBJ2-7 | TRBV5-1 | ASSVGQGGYEQY
TRBJ2-3 | TRBV19 | ASTTGQGTDTQY
TRBJ1-2 | TRBV4-2 | ASSQQDRNHYGYT
TRBJ2-1 | TRBV28 | ASSPQWGREAYNEQF
TRBJ2-3 | TRBV19 | ASSIGRGYDTQY
TRBJ1-3 | TRBV19 | ATQLTYLGQKGNTIY
TRBJ1-6 | TRBV27 | ASSWDRSSPLH
TRBJ1-2 | TRBV21-1 | ASPKGVYGYT
TRBJ2-3 | TRBV20-1 | SASRGRATDTQY
TRBJ2-3 | TRBV4-2 | ASSQDPTSGSTDTQY
TRBJ1-5 | TRBV19 | ASSIGGRQPQH
TRBJ1-3 | TRBV28 | ASSLSSQGRGRNTIY
TRBJ1-1 | TRBV9 | ASSTVTNTEAF
TRBJ1-5 | TRBV5-1 | ASSLDDSKPDQPQH
TRBJ1-5 | TRBV5-6 | ASSLWRQGRNQPQH
TRBJ1-1 | TRBV6-6 | AESQDSYTEAF
TRBJ1-4 | TRBV10-3 | AIRDRGEEKLF
TRBJ1-2 | TRBV5-1 | ASSLIVTGGNYGYT
TRBJ2-3 | TRBV24-1 | ATSDAAGVGDTQY
TRBJ1-4 | TRBV28 | ASSYSRGSEKLF
TRBJ2-1 | TRBV7-2 | ASSFDRYSYNEQF
TRBJ2-7 | TRBV6-1 | ASSEGQSFYEQY
TRBJ1-3 | TRBV19 | ASTLAGTGGRTGNTIY
TRBJ2-1 | TRBV7-2 | ASSFFARAEQF
TRBJ1-3 | TRBV7-9 | ASSPRQASTIY
TRBJ2-1 | TRBV9 | ASSADRYNEQF
TRBJ2-6 | TRBV27 | ASSYQGYHGSGANVLT
TRBJ1-1 | TRBV5-1 | ASKYRVGANTEAF
TRBJ2-7 | TRBV4-2 | ASSQAIAGAYEQY